This TCR beta chain was identified during a study of radiation and T cells in renal cell carcinoma. Study-wide background: Nephrectomy followed 15 Gy stereotactic body radiation by 4 weeks. Study-level findings and limits: Pretreatment tumor biopsies were lacking, so baseline clonotypes are unknown. In blood, top tumor clones expanded by 2 weeks, shrinking by 4.

With respect to this clone: Its antigen is unknown.

This CDR3 is 14 amino acids long. V shed 7 bases and J shed 3 bases, with 18 bases lying between them. Germline V lookup: CDR1 GTSNPN, CDR2 SVGIG (reference sequence). Time point given: baseline pretreatment blood. Sample treatment: 15 Gy SBRT to primary tumor, nephrectomy 4 weeks later. Radiation-treated patients gave blood at baseline, week 2 and week 4. Assay used: immunoSEQ multiplex PCR; TCRdb lists only in-frame clones, some missing. The table has about 59,000 clones, 65% to 85% seen once. This sample comprised blood, obtained from a patient whose treatment included radiotherapy and nephrectomy. The V gene is TRBV30, the J gene TRBJ1-2, with unresolved D. The receptor's source is a man in his sixties with renal cell carcinoma. CDR3 coding DNA: TGTGCCTTCCGACGATCGGGGTATGACTATGGCTACACCTTC. Its protein is CAFRRSGYDYGYTF.